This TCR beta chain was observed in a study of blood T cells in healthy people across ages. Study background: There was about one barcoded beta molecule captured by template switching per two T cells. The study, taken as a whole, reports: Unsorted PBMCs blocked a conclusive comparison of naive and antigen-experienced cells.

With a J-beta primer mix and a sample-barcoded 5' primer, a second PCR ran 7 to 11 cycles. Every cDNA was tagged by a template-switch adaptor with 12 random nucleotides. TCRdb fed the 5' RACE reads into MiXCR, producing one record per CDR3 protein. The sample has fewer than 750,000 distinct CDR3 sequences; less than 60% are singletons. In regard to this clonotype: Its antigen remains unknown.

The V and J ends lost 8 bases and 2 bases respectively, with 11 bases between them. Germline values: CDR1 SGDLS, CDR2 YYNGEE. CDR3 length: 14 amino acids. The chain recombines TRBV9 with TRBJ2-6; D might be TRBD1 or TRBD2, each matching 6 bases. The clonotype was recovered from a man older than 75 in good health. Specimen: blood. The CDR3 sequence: CARLGGPGANVLTF. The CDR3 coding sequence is TGTGCCAGATTGGGGGGCCCTGGGGCCAACGTCCTGACTTTC.